These 26 T cell receptor beta chains originate from one sample sequenced in a study of T cell responses to AZD1222 COVID-19 vaccine. Only in-frame clones appear in the TCRdb table, and some are missing; sequencing was by immunoSEQ multiplex PCR. Found here are some 110,000 clones, around 88% of them singletons; the top ten hold roughly 7%. The sequencing here drew on peripheral blood, taken 28 days after the second AZD1222 dose. These receptors were taken from an adult who received the AZD1222 COVID-19 vaccine.

The J gene is TRBJ1-1, the V gene TRBV29-1, with a weak D call TRBD1 (5 bases). This CDR3 contains 13 residues. Germline V gene lookup returns CDR1 SQVTM and CDR2 ANQGSEA. In DNA form, the CDR3 reads TGCGTTATGCGTCAGGGTGCGTACACTGAAGCTTTCTTT. It encodes CVMRQGAYTEAFF.

The V gene is TRBV5-7, the J gene TRBJ2-7; 7 nucleotides match TRBD1. TRBV5-7 is flagged as an ORF with uncertain function. The CDR3 runs 13 residues. The V gene end was trimmed by 0 bases and the J gene end by 5 bases; junction bases not matched to a gene: 2. CDR3 region: CASSLEGGNEQYF. CDR3 DNA sequence: TGTGCCAGCAGCTTGGAAGGGGGCAACGAGCAGTACTTC.

This chain links TRBV7-6 with TRBJ2-3, with no clear D. The germline V gene encodes CDR1 SGHVS and CDR2 FNYEAQ. The CDR3 consists of 16 residues. With 0 bases removed from V and 2 bases from J, the gap between germline ends came to 12 bases. The CDR3 DNA is TGTGCCAGCAGCTTAGCGCCATTGGGTTCCACAGATACGCAGTATTTT. It yields the protein CASSLAPLGSTDTQYF.

The rearrangement uses TRBV11-1 and TRBJ2-5, with 10 nucleotides matching TRBD2. In germline, CDR1 is SGHAT, CDR2 FQDESV (reference sequence). This CDR3 has 15 residues. Trimming took 5 bases from V and 3 from J; bases not matched to a gene: 6. The CDR3 is CASSPRLAGKETQYF. CDR3 in DNA: TGTGCCAGCAGCCCCCGACTAGCGGGCAAAGAGACCCAGTACTTC.

The CDR3 DNA is TGCAGCGTTGTAGGACTAGCGGACTACAATGAGCAGTTCTTC. Translating it yields CSVVGLADYNEQFF. This chain joins TRBV29-1 and TRBJ2-1; TRBD2 matches 10 bases. In germline, CDR1 is SQVTM, CDR2 ANQGSEA. The CDR3 has 14 residues. The junction had 3 bases not matched to a gene; V was cut back by 4 bases and J by 3 bases.

This sequence joins TRBV2 and TRBJ2-1; D not certain. This CDR3 is built from 11 residues. The germline V gene has CDR1 SNHLY and CDR2 FYNNEI. Trimming removed 2 bases from V and 10 bases from J, with 6 bases in between. CDR3 amino acids: CASSEWREQFF. DNA for the CDR3: TGTGCCAGCAGTGAATGGCGCGAGCAGTTCTTC.

This clone was seen a single time. The chain couples TRBV18 to TRBJ2-7; D possibly corresponds to TRBD1 (5 bases). The V gene's germline CDR1 is KGHSH and CDR2 LQKENI. This CDR3 contains 13 residues. Between the trimmed V and J ends, which lost 4 bases and 3 bases, there was a span of 10 bases. In nucleotides, the CDR3 is TGTGCCAGCTCACGGATGACAGACTACGAGCAGTACTTC. It yields the protein CASSRMTDYEQYF.

This chain's CDR3 is CASSPPTGKISNSPLHF. For the CDR3, the DNA is TGTGCCAGCTCACCACCGACCGGGAAGATTAGTAATTCACCCCTCCACTTT. The chain uses TRBV18 and TRBJ1-6; D unresolved. CDR3 length: 17 residues. Per germline, CDR1 KGHSH and CDR2 LQKENI. V was pared by 0 bases and J by 6 bases, with 15 bases between.

The V call is TRBV5-5, the J call TRBJ2-7; a possible D gene is TRBD1 (6 bases). V gave up 1 base and J gave up 0 bases, with 14 bases separating them. This CDR3 region has 16 residues. Germline V gene lookup returns CDR1 SGHKS and CDR2 YYEKEE (reference sequence). CDR3 in DNA: TGTGCCAGCAGCTTGTCTGGGACATCCTACTCCTACGAGCAGTACTTC. This encodes CASSLSGTSYSYEQYF.

This clone came up once. The genes are TRBV2 and TRBJ1-5; D gene uncertain. Germline CDR1 is SNHLY and CDR2 is FYNNEI. The CDR3 extends over 12 amino acids. V was pared by 6 bases and J by 2 bases, with 5 bases between. The DNA for the CDR3 is TGTGCCAGCAGGAGCGGCAATCAGCCCCAGCATTTT. This gives the protein CASRSGNQPQHF. The full variable domain, in which reference TRBV2 and TRBJ1-5 provide the parts outside the CDR3, is EPEVTQTPSHQVTQMGQEVILRCVPISNHLYFYWYRQILGQKVEFLVSFYNNEISEKSEIFDDQFSVERPDGSNFTLKIRSTKLEDSAMYFCASRSGNQPQHFGDGTRLSIL.

This chain links TRBV5-6 with TRBJ2-7; 8 bases align to TRBD1. CDR3 size: 16 residues. V lost 4 bases, J lost 0 bases, and 9 bases stayed unmatched. Germline values: CDR1 SGHDT, CDR2 YYEEEE. DNA for the CDR3: TGTGCCAGCAGCCGATTGCCGGGACAGGTCTCCTACGAGCAGTACTTC. It is translated as CASSRLPGQVSYEQYF.

J is TRBJ2-7 and V is TRBV6-5; TRBD2 matches 14 bases. Trimming cost V 4 bases and J 4 bases; bases outside gene matches: 6. Germline V gene data show CDR1 as MNHEY and CDR2 as SVGAGI. The CDR3 contains 16 residues. DNA for the CDR3: TGTGCCAGCAGTTCCCTAAGGACTAGCGGGGGGTACGAGCAGTACTTC. Translated, it gives CASSSLRTSGGYEQYF.

V is TRBV6-5 and J is TRBJ2-7; D remains unclear. There are 13 residues in the CDR3. Per the germline V gene, CDR1 is MNHEY and CDR2 is SVGAGI. V dropped 6 bases and J dropped 3 bases, with 12 bases sitting between them. CDR3 bases: TGTGCCAGCAGCCCCATGCCGGACTACGAGCAGTACTTC. Translating it yields CASSPMPDYEQYF.

This clone is a singleton in its sample. The V gene is TRBV27, the J gene TRBJ2-2; D possibly corresponds to TRBD1 (6 bases). The V end lost 5 bases, the J end lost 5 bases, and 15 bases lay between the germline ends. CDR3 size: 15 residues. Germline CDR1 reads MNHEY; CDR2 reads SMNVEV (reference sequence). The chain's CDR3 is CASSPDRRGTGELFF. The CDR3 DNA follows: TGTGCCAGCAGTCCCGACAGGCGAGGGACCGGGGAGCTGTTTTTT.

The count of this clone is one. This sequence joins TRBV6-5 and TRBJ1-2; TRBD1 might be the D (5 bases). Per the germline V gene, CDR1 is MNHEY and CDR2 is SVGAGI. The ends were cut back, 7 bases at V and 8 bases at J, with 20 bases in the middle. The CDR3 extends over 14 amino acids. The CDR3 region is CASTLAGDPHGYTF. CDR3 nucleotides: TGTGCCAGCACCCTAGCGGGGGATCCACACGGCTACACCTTC.

This sequence joins TRBV27 and TRBJ1-4; weak D call: TRBD1 (5 bases). The CDR3 has 14 amino acids. V lost 2 bases to trimming and J lost 8 bases, with 12 bases between them. The germline gives CDR1 MNHEY, CDR2 SMNVEV (reference sequence). CDR3 nucleotide sequence: TGTGCCAGCAGTTTAGATACAGGAGGGGAAAAACTGTTTTTT. Translated, it gives CASSLDTGGEKLFF.

The V call is TRBV30, the J call TRBJ1-4, with unresolved D. CDR3 size: 13 residues. Deletions cut 3 bases from V and 5 bases from J, with 10 bases between. The germline gives CDR1 GTSNPN, CDR2 SVGIG (reference sequence). The CDR3 spells CAWSPGYNEKLFF. The CDR3 nucleotides read TGTGCCTGGAGCCCGGGCTACAATGAAAAACTGTTTTTT. Combining the CDR3 with reference TRBV30 and TRBJ1-4 gives the whole variable domain SQTIHQWPATLVQPVGSPLSLECTVEGTSNPNLYWYRQAAGRGLQLLFYSVGIGQISSEVPQNLSASRPQDRQFILSSKKLLLSDSGFYLCAWSPGYNEKLFFGSGTQLSVL.

The chain combines TRBV10-1 with TRBJ2-3; TRBD2 matches at 13 bases. This CDR3 is built from 13 residues. Per germline, CDR1 WNHNN and CDR2 SYGVQD (reference sequence). The V segment lost 6 bases and the J segment 13 bases; nucleotides outside the gene matches: 7. DNA for the CDR3: TGCGCCAGCAGCGCGAGCGGGACTAGCGGGAAGTATTTT. It encodes CASSASGTSGKYF.

In DNA form, the CDR3 reads TGTGCCAGCAGTTGGGACAGGGGGCTCTCTCAGCCCCAGCATTTT. Its protein is CASSWDRGLSQPQHF. This chain uses TRBV6-2 or TRBV6-3 with TRBJ1-5; TRBD1 agrees at 12 bases. CDR1 MNHEY and CDR2 SVGEGT come from the germline V gene. CDR3 length equals 15 residues. J gave up 6 bases and V 4 bases, and 4 bases lay outside the gene matches.

The chain links TRBV19 to TRBJ1-1, with 7 bases fitting TRBD1. The CDR3 runs 14 residues. Germline CDR1 reads LNHDA; CDR2 reads SQIVND (reference sequence). The J segment lost 7 bases and the V segment lost 4 bases, leaving 9 bases of the junction unmatched. The CDR3 nucleotides read TGTGCCAGTAGTACGGCCTCGGGACAGTTTGAAGCTTTCTTT. Its protein is CASSTASGQFEAFF.

The chain joins TRBV9 to TRBJ1-4; D remains ambiguous. Germline-derived CDR1 and CDR2 are SGDLS and YYNGEE. The CDR3 has 14 amino acids. Deletions cut 0 bases from V and 5 bases from J, with 8 bases between. The CDR3, as DNA: TGTGCCAGCAGCGTAGAGGCCGGAAATGAAAAACTGTTTTTT. Residues: CASSVEAGNEKLFF.

The chain employs TRBV11-1 and TRBJ2-7; 8 positions agree with TRBD2. CDR1 is SGHAT, CDR2 FQDESV, per germline (reference sequence). V trimming: 6 bases; J trimming: 3 bases; junction bases outside the gene matches: 7. This CDR3 comprises 14 residues. CDR3 coding DNA: TGTGCCAGCAGTCCCGGGACTAGAGGCTACGAGCAGTACTTC. It yields the protein CASSPGTRGYEQYF.

The rearrangement links TRBV4-2 to TRBJ2-1; possible D gene TRBD1, 5 bases. Germline values: CDR1 LGHNA, CDR2 YNFKEQ. Trimming shortened V by 0 bases and J by 6 bases, and 12 bases separated the two germline ends. This CDR3 comprises 15 residues. CDR3 DNA: TGTGCCAGCAGCCAAGAGTCAGGGATCCCCAATGAGCAGTTCTTC. Translating gives CASSQESGIPNEQFF.

The CDR3 is CASSQGYGYTF. As DNA, the CDR3 is TGTGCCAGCAGTCAGGGTTATGGCTACACCTTC. The chain combines TRBV6-2 or TRBV6-3 with TRBJ1-2; the D gene is possibly TRBD1 (5 bases). The CDR3 consists of 11 residues. V was clipped by 5 bases and J by 5 bases, with 6 bases between them. Germline CDR1 and CDR2: MNHEY and SVGEGT.

The CDR3 sequence: CASSFGWGRRTEAFF. The CDR3 coding sequence is TGTGCCAGCAGTTTTGGTTGGGGCCGCCGGACTGAAGCTTTCTTT. This chain joins TRBV7-2 and TRBJ1-1, with a tentative D call TRBD1 (5 bases). Germline V lookup: CDR1 SGHTA, CDR2 FQGNSA. The V end lost 6 bases, the J end lost 5 bases, and 19 bases lay between the germline ends. The CDR3 loop spans 15 amino acids.

The sample holds one count of this clone. J is TRBJ2-3 and V is TRBV5-1; D remains ambiguous. Germline V lookup: CDR1 SGHRS, CDR2 YFSETQ. Trimming stripped 4 bases from V and 10 bases from J, with 19 bases between. The CDR3 contains 14 residues. CDR3 in DNA: TGCGCCAGCAGCATCGGAACAAACATCCCCGCGCAGTATTTT. Translation: CASSIGTNIPAQYF.